A single sample is the source of the 13 T cell receptor beta chains below, sequenced in a study of control samples from healthy donors and cancer patients. This table comes from immunoSEQ multiplex PCR, and its TCRdb copy is limited to in-frame clones, with some not included. The sample lists approximately 160,000 clones; around 94% were seen once. The sequencing input was blood. These receptors were collected from a woman aged 18-35 years in good health.

V and J are TRBV2 and TRBJ2-2; TRBD1 matches at 9 bases. Germline V gene data show CDR1 as SNHLY and CDR2 as FYNNEI. J lost 7 bases, V lost 6 bases, and 6 bases had no gene match. CDR3 length: 14 residues. The CDR3 protein is CASSADRGGGELFF. In nucleotides, the CDR3 is TGTGCCAGCAGCGCGGACAGGGGCGGCGGGGAGCTGTTTTTT.

In regard to this clone: Other DNA variants within this sample encode the same CDR3. This chain joins TRBV12-3 or TRBV12-4 and TRBJ2-5; D call uncertain. The CDR3 totals 12 residues. The germline V and J ends were trimmed by 8 bases and 3 bases, with 10 bases remaining between them. CDR3 coding DNA: TGTGCCAGCCGGCGGCAAAAAGAGACCCAGTACTTC. Amino acid sequence: CASRRQKETQYF.

The chain links TRBV12-3 or TRBV12-4 to TRBJ1-1; 7 nucleotides match TRBD1. Unmatched junction bases numbered 7, after V lost 7 bases and J lost 5 bases. This CDR3 is 13 amino acids long. CDR3 sequence (DNA): TGTGCCAGCACTCCAGGGGGAAGGACTGAAGCTTTCTTT. Encoded protein: CASTPGGRTEAFF.

The V gene is TRBV6-6, the J gene TRBJ1-2, with 11 nucleotides matching TRBD1. The CDR3 consists of 15 residues. The trim removed 4 bases at V and 8 bases at J, leaving 9 bases unmatched. Germline loops: CDR1 MNHNY, CDR2 SVGAGI (reference sequence). DNA for the CDR3: TGTGCCAGCAGTTCCGGGACAGGGGGGTCGATCGGCTACACCTTC. Its translation is CASSSGTGGSIGYTF.

The CDR3 protein is CASESPTEAFF. The CDR3 nucleotides are TGTGCCAGCGAATCACCGACTGAAGCTTTCTTT. The rearrangement links TRBV7-6 to TRBJ1-1; no clear D. CDR3 length: 11 amino acids. The germline gives CDR1 SGHVS, CDR2 FNYEAQ. V was pared by 8 bases and J by 5 bases, with 9 bases between.

The rearrangement uses TRBV18 and TRBJ1-2; no definite D call. From germline, CDR1 is KGHSH and CDR2 LQKENI. The CDR3 runs 17 residues. V gave up 2 bases and J gave up 0 bases, with 16 bases separating them. CDR3 region: CASSPMAQSSTNYGYTF. CDR3 coding DNA: TGTGCCAGCTCACCAATGGCACAATCCTCCACTAACTATGGCTACACCTTC.

V gene TRBV7-9 combines with J gene TRBJ2-7; D ambiguous. CDR3 length: 14 residues. The V end lost 3 bases, the J end lost 2 bases, and 11 bases lay between the germline ends. Per germline, CDR1 SEHNR and CDR2 FQNEAQ (reference sequence). The CDR3 here is CASSFPSVPYEQYF. The CDR3 nucleotides read TGTGCCAGCAGCTTCCCTTCGGTTCCCTACGAGCAGTACTTC.

The chain is built from TRBV7-2 and TRBJ2-6; tentatively, D is TRBD1 or TRBD2 (6 bases each). Germline V gives CDR1 SGHTA, CDR2 FQGNSA. The CDR3 runs 16 residues. Trimming removed 11 bases from V and 0 bases from J, with 17 bases in between. CDR3 nucleotides: TGTGCCTACAGGGAGGACCCACCCTCTGGGGCCAACGTCCTGACTTTC. Its translation: CAYREDPPSGANVLTF.

V is TRBV10-3 and J is TRBJ1-1; D might be TRBD1 (5 bases). CDR1 and CDR2 from the germline V gene are ENHRY and SYGVKD. This CDR3 is 14 amino acids long. V was pared by 4 bases and J by 0 bases, with 9 bases between. The CDR3 bases are TGTGCCATCAGTGGGGACGGAATGAACACTGAAGCTTTCTTT. Translated: CAISGDGMNTEAFF.

The chain links TRBV6-5 to TRBJ1-2; D remains ambiguous. CDR3 size: 12 residues. Germline loops: CDR1 MNHEY, CDR2 SVGAGI. V was pared by 6 bases and J by 3 bases, with 8 bases between. The CDR3 is CASRQAYYGYTF. For the CDR3, the DNA is TGTGCCAGCAGGCAGGCTTACTATGGCTACACCTTC.

The chain recombines TRBV2 with TRBJ1-1, with D maybe TRBD1 (6 bases). The V gene's germline CDR1 is SNHLY and CDR2 FYNNEI. CDR3 length: 13 amino acids. The V end was cut by 6 bases, the J end by 1 base, with 9 bases between. DNA of the CDR3: TGTGCCAGCAGCAAACAGGGGAACACTGAAGCTTTCTTT. Encoded protein: CASSKQGNTEAFF.

The gene calls are TRBV2 and TRBJ1-3; perhaps TRBD1 as D (5 bases). Between the trimmed V and J ends, which lost 2 bases and 4 bases, there was a span of 9 bases. This CDR3 spans 14 amino acids. Germline V gene sequence: CDR1 SNHLY, CDR2 FYNNEI. CDR3 residues: CASSEWTSGNTIYF. The CDR3 DNA is TGTGCCAGCAGTGAATGGACATCCGGAAACACCATATATTTT.

The gene calls are TRBV2 and TRBJ1-3; D remains unclear. The CDR3 sequence is 17 residues long. CDR1 SNHLY and CDR2 FYNNEI come from the germline V gene. V was shortened by 0 bases and J by 3 bases, with 15 bases between the two germline ends. Here the CDR3 reads CASSEALPGWGGNTIYF. The DNA of the CDR3 is TGTGCCAGCAGTGAAGCGCTTCCGGGCTGGGGTGGAAACACCATATATTTT.